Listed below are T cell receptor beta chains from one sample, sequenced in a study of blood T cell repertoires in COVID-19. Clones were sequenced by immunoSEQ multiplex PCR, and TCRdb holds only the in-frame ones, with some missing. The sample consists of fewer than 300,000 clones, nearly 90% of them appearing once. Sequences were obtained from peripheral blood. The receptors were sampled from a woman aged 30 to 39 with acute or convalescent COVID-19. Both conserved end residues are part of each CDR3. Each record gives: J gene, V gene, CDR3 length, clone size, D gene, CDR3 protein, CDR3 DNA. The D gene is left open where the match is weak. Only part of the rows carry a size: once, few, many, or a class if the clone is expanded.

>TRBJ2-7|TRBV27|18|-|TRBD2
CASSPTSGRGPRFGEQYF
TGTGCCAGCAGCCCGACTAGCGGGAGAGGCCCACGGTTCGGCGAGCAGTACTTC
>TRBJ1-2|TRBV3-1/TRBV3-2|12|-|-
CASSQDQYGYTF
TGTGCCAGCAGCCAAGATCAATATGGCTACACCTTC
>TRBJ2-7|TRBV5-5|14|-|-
CASSYQAGFYEQYF
TGTGCCAGCAGCTATCAGGCGGGTTTCTACGAGCAGTACTTC
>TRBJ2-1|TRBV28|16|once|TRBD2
CASSPRTSGLYNEQFF
TGTGCCAGCAGTCCACGGACTAGCGGGCTTTACAATGAGCAGTTCTTC
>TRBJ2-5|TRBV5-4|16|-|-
CASSLARATGAQTQYF
TGTGCCAGCAGCTTGGCCAGGGCCACCGGAGCCCAGACCCAGTACTTC
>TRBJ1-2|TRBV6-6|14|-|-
CASRITGTTYGYTF
TGTGCCAGCAGGATCACCGGGACAACTTATGGCTACACCTTC
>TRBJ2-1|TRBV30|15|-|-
CAWSRTAGRRSEQFF
TGTGCCTGGAGTCGTACCGCGGGGCGTCGGAGTGAGCAGTTCTTC
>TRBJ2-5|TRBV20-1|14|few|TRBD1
CSASARTGGETQYF
TGCAGTGCTAGTGCTAGGACAGGGGGAGAGACCCAGTACTTC
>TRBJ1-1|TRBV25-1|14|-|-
CASTLAGANTEAFF
TGTGCCAGCACCTTGGCAGGGGCAAACACTGAAGCTTTCTTT
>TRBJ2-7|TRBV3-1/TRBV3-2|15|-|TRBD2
CASSYGLADSYEQYF
TGTGCCAGCAGCTACGGACTAGCGGACTCCTACGAGCAGTACTTC
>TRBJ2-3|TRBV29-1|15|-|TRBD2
CSVVKASGIADTQYF
TGCAGCGTTGTCAAAGCTAGCGGGATCGCAGATACGCAGTATTTT
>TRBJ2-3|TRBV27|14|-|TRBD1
CASSFYRGTDTQYF
TGTGCCAGCAGTTTTTACAGGGGGACAGATACGCAGTATTTT
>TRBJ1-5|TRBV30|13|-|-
CAWSVVGDQPQHF
TGTGCCTGGAGTGTAGTCGGGGATCAGCCCCAGCATTTT
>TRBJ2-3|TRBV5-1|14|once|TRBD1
CASNMDRVTDTQYF
TGCGCCAGCAATATGGACAGGGTGACAGATACGCAGTATTTT
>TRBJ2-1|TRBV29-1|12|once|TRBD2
CSGTSGRGEQFF
TGCAGCGGGACTAGCGGGAGAGGTGAGCAGTTCTTC
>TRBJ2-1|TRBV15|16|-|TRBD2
CATTRASGSVYNEQFF
TGTGCCACCACCAGGGCTAGCGGGAGTGTGTACAATGAGCAGTTCTTC
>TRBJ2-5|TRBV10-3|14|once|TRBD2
CAISEGRGQETQYF
TGTGCCATCAGTGAAGGGAGGGGCCAAGAGACCCAGTACTTC
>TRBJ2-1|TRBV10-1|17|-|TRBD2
CASSEARIAGGRNEQFF
TGCGCCAGCAGTGAGGCTCGGATAGCGGGAGGGCGAAATGAGCAGTTCTTC
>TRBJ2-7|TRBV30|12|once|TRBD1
CAWTGTGYEQYF
TGTGCCTGGACCGGGACAGGGTACGAGCAGTACTTC
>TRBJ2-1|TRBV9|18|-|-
CASSVGSLPTSSYNEQFF
TGTGCCAGCAGCGTAGGGTCCCTTCCCACTAGCTCCTACAATGAGCAGTTCTTC
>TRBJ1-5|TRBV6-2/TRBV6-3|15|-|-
CASSYFRGIDQPQHF
TGTGCCAGCAGTTATTTTCGGGGGATCGATCAGCCCCAGCATTTT
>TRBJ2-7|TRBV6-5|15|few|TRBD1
CASNRGRPPTYEQYF
TGTGCCAGCAACAGGGGGCGCCCACCTACCTACGAGCAGTACTTC
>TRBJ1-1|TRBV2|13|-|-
CASSERGGTEAFF
TGTGCCAGCAGTGAGAGAGGGGGCACTGAAGCTTTCTTT
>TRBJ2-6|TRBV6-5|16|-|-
CASSYSGGSGANVLTF
TGTGCCAGCAGTTACTCAGGGGGCTCTGGGGCCAACGTCCTGACTTTC
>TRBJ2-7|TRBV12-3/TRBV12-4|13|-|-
CASSLLPPPEQYF
TGTGCCAGCAGCTTGCTACCCCCCCCCGAGCAGTACTTC
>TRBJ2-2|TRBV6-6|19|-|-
CASSLIGTQVGPNTGELFF
TGTGCCAGCAGTCTTATAGGGACTCAGGTGGGCCCTAACACCGGGGAGCTGTTTTTT
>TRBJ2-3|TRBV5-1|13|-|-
CASSLGRVDTQYF
TGCGCCAGCAGCTTGGGTCGGGTAGATACGCAGTATTTT
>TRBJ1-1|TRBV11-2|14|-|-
CASSSRTANTEAFF
TGTGCCAGCAGCAGCCGGACAGCGAACACTGAAGCTTTCTTT
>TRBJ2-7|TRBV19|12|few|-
CASSSGAYEQYF
TGTGCCAGTAGTAGCGGAGCCTACGAGCAGTACTTC
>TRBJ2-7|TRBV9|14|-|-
CASSVGQVGYEQYF
TGTGCCAGCAGCGTAGGACAGGTCGGGTACGAGCAGTACTTC
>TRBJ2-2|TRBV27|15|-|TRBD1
CATTMDRGNTGELFF
TGTGCCACCACTATGGACAGGGGGAACACCGGGGAGCTGTTTTTT
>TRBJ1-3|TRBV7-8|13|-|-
CASLSGSGNTIYF
TGTGCCAGCCTTTCAGGGTCTGGAAACACCATATATTTT
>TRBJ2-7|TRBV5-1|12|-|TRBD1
CASSFTTGVKYF
TGCGCCAGCAGCTTTACGACAGGGGTTAAGTACTTC
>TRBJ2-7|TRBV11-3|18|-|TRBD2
CASSSGLAGLVTTYEQYF
TGTGCCAGCAGCTCGGGACTAGCGGGCCTTGTTACCACCTACGAGCAGTACTTC
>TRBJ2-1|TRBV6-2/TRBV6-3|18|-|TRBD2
CASSNRGGRIGRATEQFF
TGTGCCAGCAGTAACCGAGGGGGACGGATCGGGAGGGCCACTGAGCAGTTCTTC
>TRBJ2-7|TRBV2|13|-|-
CASREDSPYEQYF
TGTGCCAGCAGGGAGGACAGTCCCTACGAGCAGTACTTC
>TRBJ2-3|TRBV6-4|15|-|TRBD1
CASSRQGIPSDTQYF
TGTGCCAGCAGTAGACAGGGGATCCCTTCAGATACGCAGTATTTT
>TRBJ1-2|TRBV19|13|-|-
CASTSAPNYGYTF
TGTGCCAGTACCAGCGCCCCTAACTATGGCTACACCTTC
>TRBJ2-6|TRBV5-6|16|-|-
CASSFTGISGANVLTF
TGTGCCAGCAGCTTCACAGGGATCTCTGGGGCCAACGTCCTGACTTTC
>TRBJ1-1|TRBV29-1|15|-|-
CSVELVGAMNTEAFF
TGCAGCGTTGAACTTGTGGGGGCGATGAACACTGAAGCTTTCTTT
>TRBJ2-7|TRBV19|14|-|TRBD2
CASRGGTSGTEQYF
TGTGCCAGTAGAGGGGGGACTAGCGGGACCGAGCAGTACTTC